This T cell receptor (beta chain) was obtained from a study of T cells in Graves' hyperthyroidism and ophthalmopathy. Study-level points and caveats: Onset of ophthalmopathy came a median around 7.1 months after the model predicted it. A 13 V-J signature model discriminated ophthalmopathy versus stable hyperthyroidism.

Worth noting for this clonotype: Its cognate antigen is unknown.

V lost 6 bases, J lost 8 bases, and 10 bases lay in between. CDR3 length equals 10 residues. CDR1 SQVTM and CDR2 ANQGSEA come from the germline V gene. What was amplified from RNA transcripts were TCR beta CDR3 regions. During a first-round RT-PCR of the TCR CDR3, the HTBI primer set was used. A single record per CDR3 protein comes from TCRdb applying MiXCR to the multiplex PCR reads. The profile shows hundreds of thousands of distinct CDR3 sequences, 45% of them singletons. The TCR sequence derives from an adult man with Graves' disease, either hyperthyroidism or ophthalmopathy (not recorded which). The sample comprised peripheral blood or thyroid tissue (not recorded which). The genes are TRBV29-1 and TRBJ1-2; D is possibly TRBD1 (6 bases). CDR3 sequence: CSVTTGGYTF. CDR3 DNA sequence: TGCAGCGTGACAACAGGGGGCTACACCTTC.